This TCR beta chain was sequenced during a study of cytomegalovirus exposure and HLA in healthy donors. Notes on this clone: Its antigen remains unknown.

The PCR employed 60 Vbeta primers together with 13 Jbeta primers. TCRdb's table, derived via immunoSEQ multiplex PCR, lists solely in-frame clones and lacks some. Found here are fewer than 150,000 clones; the top ten clones hold 2.7%. Study outcomes and limitations: The dataset shows that most TCR sequences were rare, while some public TCRs occurred in many donors.

Trimming took 5 bases from V and 6 from J; bases not matched to a gene: 9. Germline V gene data show CDR1 as SQVTM and CDR2 as ANQGSEA. This CDR3 is 14 amino acids long. This TCR was sampled from a man aged 35 to 55 in good health and CMV-seronegative. The J gene is TRBJ2-2, the V gene TRBV29-1; 7 nucleotides line up with TRBD1. The sample consisted of PBMCs. CDR3 DNA: TGCAGCGTTCCCCAGGGGGTGTCCTCCGGGGAGCTGTTTTTT. This encodes CSVPQGVSSGELFF.